The clone carrying this TCR beta chain was detected only once. Its antigen is unidentified. At one end the junction does not follow the germline gene, possibly because of a read error. Germline assignment: CDR1 WSHSY and CDR2 SAAADI. The CDR3 contains 14 residues. The record originates from a study of tumor and adjacent non-tumor tissue in lung cancer. For the study at large: The cohort had about a dozen adenocarcinoma, a couple of squamous cell and 1 small cell patients.

This sample's RNA came from whole unsorted tissue. Chemotherapy-naive patients with new lung cancer underwent thoracic surgery in China, August–November 2014. Study-wide results and caveats: TCR diversity was significantly greater in tumor than normal lung tissue. Tumor repertoires had a smaller top 100 clone share than normal lung.

Three rounds of nested PCR, following a modified ARM-PCR protocol, produced the TCRbeta library. Each CDR3 protein gets one entry after TCRdb re-called the multiplex PCR reads with MiXCR. Of 60,000 to 95,000 distinct CDR3 sequences in the sample, under 85% were seen once. J is TRBJ1-1 and V is TRBV10-2; D is ambiguous. Sequences were obtained from lung tumor tissue. The sequence came from a woman aged 50 to 60 with non-small cell lung cancer. CDR3 in DNA: TGCGTCAGCAGTGAGGCACGGATAAACACTGAAGCTTTCTTT. Protein sequence: CVSSEARINTEAFF.